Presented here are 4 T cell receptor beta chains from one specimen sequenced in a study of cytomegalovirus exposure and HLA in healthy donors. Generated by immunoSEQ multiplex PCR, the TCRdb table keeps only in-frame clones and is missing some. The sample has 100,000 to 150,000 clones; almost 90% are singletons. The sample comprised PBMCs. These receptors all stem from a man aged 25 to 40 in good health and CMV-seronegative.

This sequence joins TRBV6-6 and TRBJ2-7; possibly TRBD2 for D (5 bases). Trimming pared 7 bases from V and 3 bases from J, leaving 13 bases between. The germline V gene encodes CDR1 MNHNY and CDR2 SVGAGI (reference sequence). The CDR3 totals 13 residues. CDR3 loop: CASKKAGGYEQYF. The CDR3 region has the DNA TGTGCCAGCAAAAAGGCCGGAGGCTACGAGCAGTACTTC.

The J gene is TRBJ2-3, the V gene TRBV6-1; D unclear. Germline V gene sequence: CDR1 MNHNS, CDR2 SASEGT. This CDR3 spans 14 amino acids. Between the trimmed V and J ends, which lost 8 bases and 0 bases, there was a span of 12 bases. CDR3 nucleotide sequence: TGTGCCAGCCAGCACAGCTCTAGCACAGATACGCAGTATTTT. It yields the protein CASQHSSSTDTQYF.

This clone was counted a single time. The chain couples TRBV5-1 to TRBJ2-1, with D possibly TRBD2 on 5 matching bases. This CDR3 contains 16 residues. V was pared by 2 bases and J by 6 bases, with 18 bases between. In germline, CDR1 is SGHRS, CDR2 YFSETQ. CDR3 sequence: CASSFFLGLQFNEQFF. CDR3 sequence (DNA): TGCGCCAGCAGCTTCTTTCTAGGACTCCAGTTCAATGAGCAGTTCTTC.

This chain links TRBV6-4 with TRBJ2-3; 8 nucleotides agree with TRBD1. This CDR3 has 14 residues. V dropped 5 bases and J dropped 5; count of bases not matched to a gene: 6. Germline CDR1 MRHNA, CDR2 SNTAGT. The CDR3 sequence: CASSRQGAGDTQYF. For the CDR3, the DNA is TGTGCCAGCAGTCGCCAGGGGGCGGGAGATACGCAGTATTTT.